In this sample, the clone carrying this TCR beta chain turned up many times. These data come from a study of regulatory T cells in long-lasting Graves disease. Assembly of TCR beta libraries relied on iRepertoire HTBI primers together with Arm-PCR of CDR3 regions. TCRdb analysed the multiplex PCR reads with MiXCR anew, one entry per CDR3 protein. The sample contains 400,000 to 450,000 distinct CDR3 sequences, about 17% of which appear only once. V was shortened by 2 bases and J by 4 bases, with 9 bases between the two germline ends. This CDR3 is 14 amino acids long. The germline CDR1 and CDR2 sequences are MDHEN and SYDVKM. As to time point: newly diagnosed GD, antithyroid drugs for less than 3 months. TCR sequences were obtained from RNA taken from PBMCs. The same specimen was also included in a second study, on T cells in Graves' hyperthyroidism and ophthalmopathy. From that study: For the diagnoses, clinical symptoms, serum thyroxine and TRAb, thyroid ultrasound and orbital computed tomography were used.

The sample in question was peripheral blood mononuclear cells (PBMCs), obtained at new diagnosis, from a patient treated with antithyroid drugs. V usage is TRBV28 and J usage is TRBJ1-5, with D possibly matching TRBD1 (5 bases). The clonotype comes from a woman aged 25 to 39 with Graves disease. The CDR3 DNA reads TGTGCCAGCAGTTTAAGACAGTCTAATCAGCCCCAGCATTTT. This gives the protein CASSLRQSNQPQHF. Full variable domain (remainder filled in from reference TRBV28 and TRBJ1-5): DVKVTQSSRYLVKRTGEKVFLECVQDMDHENMFWYRQDPGLGLRLIYFSYDVKMKEKGDIPEGYSVSREKKERFSLILESASTNQTSMYLCASSLRQSNQPQHFGDGTRLSIL.